The 14 T cell receptor beta chains given below trace back to one sample, sequenced in a study of regulatory T cells in long-lasting Graves disease. The time point is: persistent/refractory GD, antithyroid drugs over 5 years with positive TRAb. PBMCs were the source of the RNA used for TCR sequencing. Arm-PCR of CDR3 regions with iRepertoire HTBI primers generated TCR beta libraries. TCRdb analysed the multiplex PCR reads with MiXCR anew, one entry per CDR3 protein. In the table there are over 250,000 distinct CDR3 sequences, around 21% of which are singletons. Material: peripheral blood mononuclear cells (PBMCs), obtained when the disease was refractory, from a patient treated with antithyroid drugs. The source is a female donor with Graves disease.

The chain uses TRBV20-1 and TRBJ2-5; possible D gene TRBD1, 5 bases. Germline V gives CDR1 DFQATT, CDR2 SNEGSKA (reference sequence). The V end lost 3 bases, the J end lost 1 base, and 12 bases lay between the germline ends. CDR3 length equals 14 residues. The CDR3 sequence is CSASSQGLQETQYF. As DNA, the CDR3 is TGCAGTGCTAGTTCCCAGGGCCTCCAAGAGACCCAGTACTTC.

V usage is TRBV5-4 and J usage is TRBJ1-4, with TRBD1 as a possible D gene (6 bases). Germline assignment: CDR1 SGHNT and CDR2 YYREEE (reference sequence). The CDR3 consists of 14 residues. V lost 3 bases and J lost 5, with 11 bases in between. The CDR3 region is CASSSGQKNEKLFF. In DNA, the CDR3 is TGTGCCAGCAGCTCTGGACAGAAAAATGAAAAACTGTTTTTT.

A few counts support this clonotype. The chain combines TRBV12-3 or TRBV12-4 with TRBJ2-1; D unresolved. Trimming shortened V by 7 bases and J by 8 bases, and 12 bases separated the two germline ends. The CDR3 consists of 12 residues. CDR3 in amino acids: CASKTQTHEQFF. The CDR3 DNA is TGTGCCAGCAAGACGCAGACACATGAGCAGTTCTTC.

The chain uses TRBV30 and TRBJ2-7; perhaps TRBD1 as D (5 bases). Trimming stripped 3 bases from V and 6 bases from J, with 12 bases between. This CDR3 has 12 amino acids. Germline assignment: CDR1 GTSNPN and CDR2 SVGIG (reference sequence). CDR3 sequence: CAWSPGYVEQYF. In nucleotides, the CDR3 is TGTGCCTGGAGCCCAGGGTATGTCGAGCAGTACTTC. The whole variable domain, filled in from reference TRBV30 and TRBJ2-7, reads SQTIHQWPATLVQPVGSPLSLECTVEGTSNPNLYWYRQAAGRGLQLLFYSVGIGQISSEVPQNLSASRPQDRQFILSSKKLLLSDSGFYLCAWSPGYVEQYFGPGTRLTVT.

This chain joins TRBV11-2 and TRBJ1-4; D not certain. V lost 1 base and J lost 4, with 10 bases in between. Germline lookup yields CDR1 SGHAT and CDR2 FQNNGV. This CDR3 comprises 15 residues. The CDR3 DNA reads TGTGCCAGCAGCTTAGCTTTTCGGCTTAATGAAAAACTGTTTTTT. It is translated as CASSLAFRLNEKLFF. Complete variable domain (other parts from reference TRBV11-2 and TRBJ1-4): EAGVAQSPRYKIIEKRQSVAFWCNPISGHATLYWYQQILGQGPKLLIQFQNNGVVDDSQLPKDRFSAERLKGVDSTLKIQPAKLEDSAVYLCASSLAFRLNEKLFFGSGTQLSVL.

In the case of this clonotype: A far larger clone is a single base away, which makes a read error likely. The chain is built from TRBV7-9 and TRBJ2-7; tentatively, D is TRBD1 (6 bases). Trimming cost V 5 bases and J 3 bases, with 17 bases left between them. The CDR3 runs 15 residues. Per the germline V gene, CDR1 is SEHNR and CDR2 is FQNEAQ (reference sequence). The CDR3 bases are TGTGCCAGCAGCCAAGGCCCAGAGGGGGACTACGAGCAGTACTTC. This encodes CASSQGPEGDYEQYF.

This chain uses TRBV19 with TRBJ2-2; 9 bases fit TRBD2. V lost 3 bases to trimming and J lost 7 bases; unmatched junction nucleotides: 12. The CDR3 is 17 residues long. In germline, CDR1 is LNHDA, CDR2 SQIVND (reference sequence). CDR3 nucleotides: TGTGCCAGTAGTATCCCCGGGCTAGCGGGAAGTAGCGGGGAGCTGTTTTTT. This translates into CASSIPGLAGSSGELFF.

This clonotype was counted a few times. The rearrangement links TRBV7-8 to TRBJ1-5; D call uncertain. V lost 5 bases and J 0 bases, leaving 8 bases between the germline ends. The length of the CDR3 is 14 residues. The germline gives CDR1 SGHVS, CDR2 FQNEAQ. The CDR3 DNA follows: TGTGCCAGCAGCCCCCGGTCTAGCAATCAGCCCCAGCATTTT. Its translation is CASSPRSSNQPQHF.

This clonotype appeared a few times. The V and J genes are TRBV7-9 and TRBJ2-5; 10 positions match TRBD1. CDR3 length: 16 amino acids. V shed 5 bases, J shed 4 bases, and the junction held 10 bases outside the gene matches. In germline, CDR1 is SEHNR, CDR2 FQNEAQ (reference sequence). CDR3 amino acids: CASSDRDRGYGETQYF. The CDR3 nucleotides read TGTGCCAGCAGCGACCGGGACAGGGGTTATGGAGAGACCCAGTACTTC.

This clonotype turned up a few times. V is TRBV12-3 or TRBV12-4 and J is TRBJ1-1; no clear D. There are 11 residues in the CDR3. V was cut by 6 bases and J by 8 bases, with 10 bases left in between. CDR3 loop: CASRATGEAFF. The CDR3, as DNA: TGTGCCAGCAGGGCGACGGGGGAAGCTTTCTTT.

A few counts support this clonotype. The chain employs TRBV28 and TRBJ1-3, with D possibly being TRBD1 (5 bases). V was clipped by 8 bases and J by 0 bases, with 11 bases between them. This CDR3 is built from 14 residues. Germline V gives CDR1 MDHEN, CDR2 SYDVKM. The CDR3 nucleotides are TGTGCCAGCCGCCCGGGGACCTCTGGAAACACCATATATTTT. Translating it yields CASRPGTSGNTIYF. The whole variable domain, filled in from reference TRBV28 and TRBJ1-3, reads DVKVTQSSRYLVKRTGEKVFLECVQDMDHENMFWYRQDPGLGLRLIYFSYDVKMKEKGDIPEGYSVSREKKERFSLILESASTNQTSMYLCASRPGTSGNTIYFGEGSWLTVV.

This clonotype was seen more than once but under ten times. V and J are TRBV29-1 and TRBJ1-2; D unresolved. V shed 3 bases and J shed 4 bases, with 9 bases lying between them. The CDR3 has 12 residues. Germline assignment: CDR1 SQVTM and CDR2 ANQGSEA. The CDR3: CSVEDRTYGYTF. The CDR3 DNA is TGCAGCGTTGAGGATAGGACCTATGGCTACACCTTC. The whole variable domain, filled in from reference TRBV29-1 and TRBJ1-2, reads SAVISQKPSRDICQRGTSLTIQCQVDSQVTMMFWYRQQPGQSLTLIATANQGSEATYESGFVIDKFPISRPNLTFSTLTVSNMSPEDSSIYLCSVEDRTYGYTFGSGTRLTVV.

There are many counts of this clonotype. The J gene is TRBJ2-7, the V gene TRBV20-1, with 8 bases that match TRBD2. The CDR3 is 15 amino acids. After removal of 1 base from V and 1 base from J, the junction contained 6 bases not matched to a gene. Germline lookup yields CDR1 DFQATT and CDR2 SNEGSKA (reference sequence). In DNA, the CDR3 is TGCAGTGCTAGAGCCGTGGCGGGAGGTTCCTACGAGCAGTACTTC. It codes for CSARAVAGGSYEQYF.

This clonotype was detected a few times. The V and J genes are TRBV28 and TRBJ2-2; TRBD2 is a possible D gene (5 bases). The CDR3 loop spans 13 amino acids. V shed 8 bases and J shed 4 bases, with 11 bases lying between them. CDR1 MDHEN and CDR2 SYDVKM come from the germline V gene. CDR3 DNA sequence: TGTGCCAGCCTCCCCCGGGGCACCGGGGAGCTGTTTTTT. Translating gives CASLPRGTGELFF.